This TCR beta chain originates from a study of blood T cells in healthy people across ages. Germline loops: CDR1 SQVTM, CDR2 ANQGSEA. J was trimmed by 7 bases and V by 4 bases; bases with no gene match: 5. This CDR3 spans 13 amino acids. This clonotype was counted at least ten times. Primers used in a second PCR of roughly 6 to 11 cycles were a sample-barcoded 5' primer and a J-beta primer mix. Unique molecular identifiers of 12 random nucleotides labeled each cDNA. MiXCR was run by TCRdb on the 5' RACE reads, yielding one entry per CDR3 protein. The data contain some 930,000 distinct CDR3 sequences, 25% to 30% of them seen just once; the ten biggest clones take up more than 8.5%. The same sample was also studied in work on T cells of mothers and their children. As that study records: At roughly 1.6 ug per 15 ul, all of the extracted RNA went into cDNA synthesis. A second PCR was performed with the M1S primer. This primer added sample barcodes and 2-4 random nucleotides. Mothers yielded over 9.5 million CDR3 reads, children about 3 million each.

The sequence derives from a woman aged 40 to 49 in good health. The sample was blood. V gene TRBV29-1 combines with J gene TRBJ2-7, with 12 bases that match TRBD1. CDR3 DNA sequence: TGCAGCGTTGCGGGACAGGGGGCGTGGGAGCAGTACTTC. Translated, it gives CSVAGQGAWEQYF.